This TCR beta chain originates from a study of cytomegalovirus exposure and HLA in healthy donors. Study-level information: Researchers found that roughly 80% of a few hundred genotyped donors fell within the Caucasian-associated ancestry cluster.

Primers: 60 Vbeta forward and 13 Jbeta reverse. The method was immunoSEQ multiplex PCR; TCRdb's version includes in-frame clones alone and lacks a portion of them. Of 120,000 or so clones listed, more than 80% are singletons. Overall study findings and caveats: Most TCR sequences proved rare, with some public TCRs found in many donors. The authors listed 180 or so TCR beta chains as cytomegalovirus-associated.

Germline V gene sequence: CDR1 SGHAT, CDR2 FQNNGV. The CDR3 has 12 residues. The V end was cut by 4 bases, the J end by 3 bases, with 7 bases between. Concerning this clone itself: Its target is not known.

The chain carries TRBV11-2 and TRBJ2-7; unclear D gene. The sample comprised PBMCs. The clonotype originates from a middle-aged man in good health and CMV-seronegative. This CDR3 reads CASSSDVYEQYF. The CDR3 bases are TGTGCCAGCAGCTCAGACGTCTACGAGCAGTACTTC.